A selection of T cell receptor beta chains follows, all from one sample in a study of cytomegalovirus exposure and HLA in healthy donors. Sequenced by immunoSEQ multiplex PCR; TCRdb stores in-frame clones only, minus some. The repertoire has approximately 160,000 clones, about 80% of them found once; the top ten carry roughly 1.6%. Sequencing was carried out using PBMCs. The receptors shown here come from a middle-aged man in good health and CMV-seronegative. CDR3s include the opening cysteine and the closing phenylalanine or tryptophan. The D gene is left open where the match is weak. Some rows have no size entry. The others give once, few or many, or a class for an expanded clone.

D,V,J,size,CDR3,DNA
NA,TRBV19,TRBJ2-3,NA,CASTTEQGSKLADTQYF,TGTGCCAGTACCACCGAGCAGGGCTCCAAATTGGCAGATACGCAGTATTTT
TRBD2,TRBV7-9,TRBJ2-7,NA,CASSLDYGGRAYEQYF,TGTGCCAGCAGCTTAGACTACGGCGGGAGGGCCTACGAGCAGTACTTC
TRBD1,TRBV7-8,TRBJ1-5,NA,CASAPGTGYSNQPQHF,TGTGCCAGCGCCCCAGGGACAGGCTATAGCAATCAGCCCCAGCATTTT
TRBD1,TRBV11-2,TRBJ2-4,NA,CASSLGGAGGNIQYF,TGTGCCAGCAGCTTAGGTGGGGCAGGGGGAAACATTCAGTACTTC
NA,TRBV7-6,TRBJ2-7,NA,CASSLAESYYEQYF,TGTGCCAGCAGCTTAGCGGAGTCTTACTACGAGCAGTACTTC
TRBD2,TRBV6-6,TRBJ2-1,NA,CASSPLADEQFF,TGTGCCAGCAGTCCACTAGCGGATGAGCAGTTCTTC
NA,TRBV9,TRBJ2-1,NA,CASSLRDTKYYNEQFF,TGTGCCAGCAGCTTACGGGACACCAAATACTACAATGAGCAGTTCTTC
TRBD2,TRBV28,TRBJ2-3,NA,CASSLGSGRVDTQYF,TGTGCCAGCAGTCTCGGGAGCGGGAGGGTAGATACGCAGTATTTT
TRBD1,TRBV10-3,TRBJ1-1,once,CAISDDPGGWNTEAFF,TGTGCCATCAGTGACGACCCAGGGGGCTGGAACACTGAAGCTTTCTTT
TRBD1,TRBV7-9,TRBJ2-7,few,CASSLAGTAYEQYF,TGTGCCAGCAGCTTGGCTGGGACAGCTTACGAGCAGTACTTC
TRBD1,TRBV18,TRBJ1-1,NA,CASSGTGANTEAFF,TGTGCCAGCTCTGGGACAGGGGCGAACACTGAAGCTTTCTTT
NA,TRBV7-2,TRBJ1-2,NA,CASSFQGWGYTF,TGTGCCAGCAGCTTCCAGGGTTGGGGCTACACCTTC
TRBD1,TRBV6-1,TRBJ2-5,NA,CASRALAGGKETQYF,TGTGCCAGCAGGGCTCTGGCAGGGGGCAAGGAGACCCAGTACTTC
TRBD1,TRBV5-1,TRBJ2-1,NA,CASTWVPGTDNEQFF,TGCGCCAGCACCTGGGTCCCCGGGACAGACAATGAGCAGTTCTTC
NA,TRBV5-1,TRBJ2-5,NA,CASGSVETQYF,TGCGCCAGCGGTAGCGTGGAGACCCAGTACTTC
NA,TRBV6-5,TRBJ2-1,NA,CASRRGLYNEQFF,TGTGCCAGCAGACGCGGACTTTACAATGAGCAGTTCTTC
NA,TRBV11-3,TRBJ2-7,NA,CASSLYPGRTYEQYF,TGTGCCAGCAGCTTATATCCGGGAAGGACCTACGAGCAGTACTTC
TRBD2,TRBV2,TRBJ2-5,NA,CASSPEGRAGETQYF,TGTGCCAGCAGCCCTGAGGGGAGGGCCGGAGAGACCCAGTACTTC
TRBD2,TRBV28,TRBJ2-1,NA,CASSGGTGTILIEQFF,TGTGCCAGCAGTGGAGGGACCGGGACTATTCTCATTGAGCAGTTCTTC
NA,TRBV4-2,TRBJ2-2,NA,CASSPRRGNTGELFF,TGTGCCAGCAGCCCCCGCAGGGGGAACACCGGGGAGCTGTTTTTT
TRBD1,TRBV7-9,TRBJ2-7,NA,CASTPGGSRDYEQYF,TGTGCCAGCACTCCAGGGGGAAGTAGGGACTACGAGCAGTACTTC
TRBD1,TRBV5-5,TRBJ1-5,NA,CASSGRDRGVNQPQHF,TGTGCCAGCAGCGGCCGGGACAGGGGCGTCAATCAGCCCCAGCATTTT
TRBD2,TRBV28,TRBJ2-5,NA,CASIHGGGKGQETQYF,TGTGCCAGCATCCACGGCGGGGGGAAAGGGCAAGAGACCCAGTACTTC
TRBD2,TRBV2,TRBJ2-1,once,CASSVGGNIYNEQFF,TGTGCCAGCAGTGTGGGAGGGAATATTTACAATGAGCAGTTCTTC
NA,TRBV5-6,TRBJ1-2,once,CASSLVPGPYGYTF,TGTGCCAGCAGCTTGGTACCAGGGCCCTATGGCTACACCTTC
NA,TRBV7-2,TRBJ1-6,NA,CASSLKAGGDSPLHF,TGTGCCAGCAGCTTAAAGGCCGGAGGGGATTCACCCCTCCACTTT
NA,TRBV28,TRBJ2-7,NA,CASQWESSYEQYF,TGTGCCAGCCAATGGGAGAGCTCCTACGAGCAGTACTTC
NA,TRBV7-2,TRBJ2-1,NA,CASSLAAVSYNEQFF,TGTGCCAGCAGCTTAGCCGCGGTTTCCTACAATGAGCAGTTCTTC
NA,TRBV7-9,TRBJ1-2,NA,CASSFNSPDFYGYTF,TGTGCCAGCAGCTTTAACTCTCCAGACTTCTATGGCTACACCTTC
TRBD2,TRBV14,TRBJ2-5,NA,CASSPGLALQETQYF,TGTGCCAGCAGCCCGGGACTAGCGTTACAAGAGACCCAGTACTTC
NA,TRBV6-1,TRBJ1-1,NA,CASTGMGGGRAFF,TGTGCCAGCACCGGAATGGGAGGGGGGCGGGCTTTCTTT
TRBD2,TRBV7-8,TRBJ2-3,NA,CASSLARLGLAGRTDTQYF,TGTGCCAGCAGCTTAGCGCGGTTGGGACTAGCGGGCCGCACAGATACGCAGTATTTT
NA,TRBV10-2,TRBJ1-5,NA,CASSAQGPDQPQHF,TGCGCCAGCAGTGCGCAGGGTCCCGATCAGCCCCAGCATTTT
TRBD1,TRBV6-5,TRBJ1-1,NA,CASSRDRVRTEAFF,TGTGCCAGCAGTCGCGACAGGGTACGCACTGAAGCTTTCTTT
NA,TRBV5-4,TRBJ1-1,NA,CASSSTGFEAFF,TGTGCCAGCAGCTCCACAGGTTTTGAAGCTTTCTTT
TRBD1,TRBV19,TRBJ1-4,few,CATLDRALEKLFF,TGTGCCACCCTGGACAGGGCGCTCGAAAAACTGTTTTTT
NA,TRBV18,TRBJ1-1,NA,CASSPLPEGLNTEAFF,TGTGCCAGCTCACCACTCCCCGAGGGCCTGAACACTGAAGCTTTCTTT
NA,TRBV28,TRBJ2-3,NA,CASTLADTQYF,TGTGCCAGCACTCTAGCGGATACGCAGTATTTT
TRBD2,TRBV6-5,TRBJ2-7,NA,CASSYGLAASSYEQYF,TGTGCCAGCAGTTACGGGCTAGCGGCCAGCTCCTACGAGCAGTACTTC
TRBD2,TRBV18,TRBJ2-1,NA,CASSPRGLAGGEQFF,TGTGCCAGCTCACCCCGAGGGCTAGCGGGAGGTGAGCAGTTCTTC
TRBD1,TRBV19,TRBJ1-5,NA,CASSIVTGGHQPQHF,TGTGCCAGTAGTATTGTGACAGGGGGCCATCAGCCCCAGCATTTT
TRBD2,TRBV7-3,TRBJ2-7,few,CASSLGGMYEQYF,TGTGCCAGCAGCTTGGGGGGGATGTACGAGCAGTACTTC
TRBD2,TRBV4-1,TRBJ2-7,NA,CASSQEAGGYEQYF,TGCGCCAGCAGCCAAGAGGCGGGAGGCTACGAGCAGTACTTC
NA,TRBV2,TRBJ2-5,NA,CASSAGYSETQYF,TGTGCCAGCAGCGCAGGGTATTCAGAGACCCAGTACTTC
TRBD1,TRBV27,TRBJ1-2,NA,CASSLQAGGGYGYTF,TGTGCCAGCAGTTTACAGGCAGGGGGTGGATATGGCTACACCTTC
TRBD2,TRBV6-5,TRBJ2-4,NA,CASRRTSEVKNIQYF,TGTGCCAGCAGACGGACTAGTGAGGTCAAAAACATTCAGTACTTC
TRBD1,TRBV7-2,TRBJ2-5,NA,CASSSGQGEETQYF,TGTGCCAGCAGCTCTGGACAGGGGGAAGAGACCCAGTACTTC
TRBD1,TRBV7-9,TRBJ1-1,NA,CASCQQGLNTEAFF,TGTGCCAGCTGTCAACAGGGGCTGAACACTGAAGCTTTCTTT
NA,TRBV27,TRBJ1-2,NA,CASSLSGFYGYTF,TGTGCCAGCAGTTTGTCAGGGTTCTATGGCTACACCTTC
TRBD2,TRBV11-2,TRBJ2-2,NA,CASSPIGTSGIVGELFF,TGTGCCAGCAGCCCGATCGGGACTAGCGGGATAGTCGGGGAGCTGTTTTTT
NA,TRBV5-1,TRBJ2-5,NA,CASSPGLARETQYF,TGCGCCAGCAGCCCCGGGTTAGCGAGAGAGACCCAGTACTTC
NA,TRBV2,TRBJ1-1,NA,CASSENLVQRAFF,TGTGCCAGCAGTGAAAATTTGGTCCAGCGAGCTTTCTTT
TRBD2,TRBV5-1,TRBJ2-3,NA,CASSLVLAGSTDTQYF,TGCGCCAGCAGCTTGGTACTAGCGGGGAGCACAGATACGCAGTATTTT
TRBD2,TRBV5-1,TRBJ2-1,NA,CASSTSTRLAGANEQFF,TGCGCCAGCAGCACCTCGACCCGACTAGCGGGAGCGAATGAGCAGTTCTTC
TRBD2,TRBV5-1,TRBJ2-3,NA,CASSFRTSAISSTDTQYF,TGCGCCAGCAGCTTCCGGACTAGCGCTATCTCTAGCACAGATACGCAGTATTTT